This is a list of T cell receptor beta chains from one sample in a study of blood T cell repertoires in COVID-19. The repertoire was sequenced with immunoSEQ multiplex PCR; TCRdb's copy has only in-frame clones and lacks some. Of approximately 490,000 clones in the sample, roughly 87% are singletons; the top ten hold roughly 0.7%. Source material: PBMCs or T cells enriched from blood (not recorded which). The receptors were gathered from a woman between 18 and 29 years old who had recovered from COVID-19. Both conserved end residues are part of each CDR3. A D gene is named only where the DNA matches it firmly. Part of the rows lack a size; the others show once, few, many or a class for expanded clones.

>TRBJ2-1|NA|TRBV6-4|TRBD2
TGTGCCAGCAGTTCCGGGGGGGCAAATGAGCAGTTCTTC
CASSSGGANEQFF
>TRBJ2-3|NA|TRBV4-2|TRBD2
TGTGCCAGCAGCCCAACCGGGGGGGTCGTAACAGATACGCAGTATTTT
CASSPTGGVVTDTQYF
>TRBJ1-4|NA|TRBV11-2|TRBD1
TGTGCCAGCAGCTTCGAAGGACAGGGTCGGGAAAAACTGTTTTTT
CASSFEGQGREKLFF
>TRBJ2-3|NA|TRBV5-1|TRBD2
TGCGCCAGCAGCCCCGGGGGGGTGGGGGATACGCAGTATTTT
CASSPGGVGDTQYF
>TRBJ2-5|NA|TRBV29-1|NA
TGCAGCGTTGATAAGACAGCTCAAGAGACCCAGTACTTC
CSVDKTAQETQYF
>TRBJ1-1|NA|TRBV28|TRBD1
TGTGCCAGCAGGTGGACAGGGGGAACTTTCTTT
CASRWTGGTFF
>TRBJ2-2|NA|TRBV12-5|TRBD1
TGTGCTAGTGGCCCGGACAGGGGTGTTAGGAACACCGGGGAGCTGTTTTTT
CASGPDRGVRNTGELFF
>TRBJ1-2|NA|TRBV7-2|NA
TGTGCCAGCAGCTTAGCGTCGACGGGGATATATGGCTACACCTTC
CASSLASTGIYGYTF
>TRBJ2-1|NA|TRBV28|TRBD2
TGTGCCAGCATCGAGGGCGGGGGCTACAATGAGCAGTTCTTC
CASIEGGGYNEQFF
>TRBJ2-5|NA|TRBV2|NA
TGTGCCAGCAGTGAAATAAGAAAATCTAGCAGGGAGACCCAGTACTTC
CASSEIRKSSRETQYF
>TRBJ1-5|NA|TRBV5-1|NA
TGCGCCAGCAGCTTAAAAACAGCCCTTTCTACTAGCAATCAGCCCCAGCATTTT
CASSLKTALSTSNQPQHF
>TRBJ1-5|NA|TRBV7-2|TRBD1
TGTGCCAGCAGCTTAAGGGACAGCCTCAATCAGCCCCAGCATTTT
CASSLRDSLNQPQHF
>TRBJ2-3|NA|TRBV20-1|NA
TGCAGTGCCGAGGGAACAGATACGCAGTATTTT
CSAEGTDTQYF
>TRBJ2-5|NA|TRBV11-1|NA
TGTGCCAGCAGCTGGGGGGAGACAGAGACCCAGTACTTC
CASSWGETETQYF
>TRBJ2-7|NA|TRBV28|NA
TGTGCCAGCGGCGCCTACGCTAGCTACGAGCAGTACTTC
CASGAYASYEQYF
>TRBJ2-3|NA|TRBV5-6|NA
TGTGCCAGCAGCTTACCCAGCGGGCACACAGATACGCAGTATTTT
CASSLPSGHTDTQYF
>TRBJ2-3|NA|TRBV5-8|NA
TGTGCCAGCAGCTTAATAAAGGGGGCAGATACGCAGTATTTT
CASSLIKGADTQYF
>TRBJ2-5|NA|TRBV2|TRBD2
TGTGCCAGCAGGATCGGGGGGGCCCAAGAGACCCAGTACTTC
CASRIGGAQETQYF
>TRBJ2-7|NA|TRBV6-6|NA
TGTGCCAGCAGTTACGGCGATCAACAGCCCTCCTACGAGCAGTACTTC
CASSYGDQQPSYEQYF
>TRBJ2-5|NA|TRBV9|NA
TGTGCCAGCAGCGTAAATCCAGGGGGGCCTGGGCTTACAGAGACCCAGTACTTC
CASSVNPGGPGLTETQYF
>TRBJ2-7|NA|TRBV2|NA
TGTGCCAGCAGTGCTCCTGCCGGCTCCTACGAGCAGTACTTC
CASSAPAGSYEQYF
>TRBJ2-7|NA|TRBV28|TRBD1
TGTGCCAGCAGTTTAGAGGGGACAGGGAACGAGCAGTACTTC
CASSLEGTGNEQYF
>TRBJ2-1|NA|TRBV7-9|TRBD2
TGTGCCAGCCTCGATAGCGGGGGGTATAATGAGCAGTTCTTC
CASLDSGGYNEQFF
>TRBJ2-3|NA|TRBV4-1|NA
TGCGCCAGCAGCCACCCGACTGGCCTAAATTTT
CASSHPTGLNF
>TRBJ1-3|NA|TRBV9|NA
TGTGCCAGCAGCAAACGGGGCTCTGGAAACACCATATATTTT
CASSKRGSGNTIYF
>TRBJ1-2|NA|TRBV3-1/TRBV3-2|NA
TGTGCCAGCAGCCTGGCGGGGGTAGGCTACACCTTC
CASSLAGVGYTF
>TRBJ1-1|NA|TRBV12-3/TRBV12-4|NA
TGTGCCAGCAGTCCGATGACTGACACTGAAGCTTTCTTT
CASSPMTDTEAFF
>TRBJ2-1|NA|TRBV30|TRBD1
TGTGCCTGGACCGCGACAGGGACGGACAATGAGCAGTTCTTC
CAWTATGTDNEQFF
>TRBJ2-7|few|TRBV6-5|NA
TGTGCCAGCATGAGCGATCGAGTCTCCTACGAGCAGTACTTC
CASMSDRVSYEQYF
>TRBJ1-2|NA|TRBV29-1|TRBD1
TGCAGCGTTCGGGACAGCCCTAACTATGGCTACACCTTC
CSVRDSPNYGYTF
>TRBJ1-6|once|TRBV3-1/TRBV3-2|TRBD1
TGTGCCAGCAGCCAAGGGGGGACAGGAGGTTCACCCCTCCACTTT
CASSQGGTGGSPLHF
>TRBJ1-4|few|TRBV14|NA
TGTGCCAGCAGCCAAGCAACCGCAGGTGCAAAACTGTTTTTT
CASSQATAGAKLFF
>TRBJ1-1|NA|TRBV27|NA
TGTGCCAGCAGTACATTTGGACAGATGAACACTGAAGCTTTCTTT
CASSTFGQMNTEAFF
>TRBJ2-1|NA|TRBV7-9|TRBD2
TGTGCCAGCGCTGGGGGGGGGTCCTACAATGAGCAGTTCTTC
CASAGGGSYNEQFF
>TRBJ2-5|NA|TRBV3-1/TRBV3-2|TRBD2
TGTGCCAGCAGCCCACGACTAGCGGGGGTAACAGGTAGAGAGACCCAGTACTTC
CASSPRLAGVTGRETQYF
>TRBJ1-2|NA|TRBV7-9|NA
TGTGCCAGCAGCCCCCCCTCCGGGACAACGAACTATGGCTACACCTTC
CASSPPSGTTNYGYTF
>TRBJ1-2|few|TRBV14|NA
TGTGCCAGCAGCCAAGATCTCTTCCATGGCTACACCTTC
CASSQDLFHGYTF
>TRBJ1-2|NA|TRBV19|NA
TGTGCCAGTAGGGCCTTGACACCTGCCTATGGCTACACCTTC
CASRALTPAYGYTF
>TRBJ2-7|NA|TRBV27|TRBD2
TGTGCCAGCAGCCAAAGCGGGGGGGTCTCCTACGAGCAGTACTTC
CASSQSGGVSYEQYF
>TRBJ2-5|once|TRBV5-4|TRBD2
TGTGCCAGCAGCTTGAATCGAGCGGGGGGCGGGGAGACCCAGTACTTC
CASSLNRAGGGETQYF
>TRBJ1-6|few|TRBV7-2|NA
TGTGCCAGCAGCTTGGGGACGGGGAGGCCACCCCTCCACTTT
CASSLGTGRPPLHF
>TRBJ2-7|NA|TRBV2|NA
TGTGCCAGCAGGGGGCGACTCGCACCCTACGAGCAGTACTTC
CASRGRLAPYEQYF
>TRBJ2-7|NA|TRBV5-1|NA
TGCGCCAGCGCGACAGGAGGACCTACCTACGAGCAGTACTTC
CASATGGPTYEQYF
>TRBJ1-5|NA|TRBV5-8|NA
TGTGCCAGCAGCTTGGGGAGGTCGGGGGGGTCGCGTCAGCCCCAGCATTTT
CASSLGRSGGSRQPQHF
>TRBJ1-5|few|TRBV2|TRBD1
TGTGCCAGCAGCCTTACAGGGGGCAGCAATCAGCCCCAGCATTTT
CASSLTGGSNQPQHF
>TRBJ1-4|NA|TRBV29-1|NA
TGCAGCGTTGGTGAAGGGAGTGAAAAACTGTTTTTT
CSVGEGSEKLFF
>TRBJ1-4|NA|TRBV6-5|NA
TGTGCCAGCAGACGATCTACAGGGCTCGCTGAAAAACTGTTTTTT
CASRRSTGLAEKLFF
>TRBJ1-2|NA|TRBV2|TRBD1
TGTGCCAGCAGGAGGACAGGTCCCATCGGGGACTACACCTTC
CASRRTGPIGDYTF